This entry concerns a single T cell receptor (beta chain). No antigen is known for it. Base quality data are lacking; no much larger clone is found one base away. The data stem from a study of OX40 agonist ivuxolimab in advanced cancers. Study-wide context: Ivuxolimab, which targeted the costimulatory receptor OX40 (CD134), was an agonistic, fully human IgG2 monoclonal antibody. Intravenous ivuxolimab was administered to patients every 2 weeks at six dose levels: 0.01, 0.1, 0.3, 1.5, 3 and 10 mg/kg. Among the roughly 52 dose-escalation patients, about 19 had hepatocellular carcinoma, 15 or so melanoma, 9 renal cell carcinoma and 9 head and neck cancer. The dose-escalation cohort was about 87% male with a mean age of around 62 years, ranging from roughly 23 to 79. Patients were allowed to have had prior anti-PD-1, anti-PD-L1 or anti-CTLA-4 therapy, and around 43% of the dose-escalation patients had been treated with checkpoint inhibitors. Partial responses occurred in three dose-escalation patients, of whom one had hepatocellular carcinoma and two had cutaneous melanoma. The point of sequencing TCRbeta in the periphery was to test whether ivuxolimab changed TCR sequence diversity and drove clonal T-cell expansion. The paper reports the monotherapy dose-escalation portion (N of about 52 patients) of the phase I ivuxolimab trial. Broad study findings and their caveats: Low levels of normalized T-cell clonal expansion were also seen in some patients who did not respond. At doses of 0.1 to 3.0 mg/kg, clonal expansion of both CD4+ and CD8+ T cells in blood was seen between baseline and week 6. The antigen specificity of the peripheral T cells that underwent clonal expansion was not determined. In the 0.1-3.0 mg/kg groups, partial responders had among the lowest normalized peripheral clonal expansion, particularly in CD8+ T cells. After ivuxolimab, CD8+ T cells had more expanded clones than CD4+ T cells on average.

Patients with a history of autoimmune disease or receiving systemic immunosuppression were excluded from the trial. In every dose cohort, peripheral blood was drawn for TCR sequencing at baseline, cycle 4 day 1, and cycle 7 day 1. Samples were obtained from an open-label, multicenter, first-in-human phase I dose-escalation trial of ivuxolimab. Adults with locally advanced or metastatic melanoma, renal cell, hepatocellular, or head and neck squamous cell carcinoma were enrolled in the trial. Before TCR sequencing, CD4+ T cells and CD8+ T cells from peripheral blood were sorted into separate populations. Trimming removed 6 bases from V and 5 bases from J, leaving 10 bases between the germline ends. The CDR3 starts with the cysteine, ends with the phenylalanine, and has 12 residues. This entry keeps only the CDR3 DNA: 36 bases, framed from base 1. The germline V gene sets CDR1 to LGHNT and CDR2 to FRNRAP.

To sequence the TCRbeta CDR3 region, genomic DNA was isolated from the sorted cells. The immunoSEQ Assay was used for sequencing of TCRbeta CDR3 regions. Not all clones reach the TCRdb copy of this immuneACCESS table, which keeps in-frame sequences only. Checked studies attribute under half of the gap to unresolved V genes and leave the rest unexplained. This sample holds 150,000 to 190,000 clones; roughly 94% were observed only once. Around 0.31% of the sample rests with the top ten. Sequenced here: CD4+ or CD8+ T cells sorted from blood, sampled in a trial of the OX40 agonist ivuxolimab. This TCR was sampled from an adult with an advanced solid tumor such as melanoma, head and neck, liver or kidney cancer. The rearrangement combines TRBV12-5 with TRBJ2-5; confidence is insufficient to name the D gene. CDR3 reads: CASGLIIETQYF. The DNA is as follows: TGTGCTAGTGGCCTGATTATCGAGACCCAGTACTTC.